The rows below give T cell receptor beta chains drawn from one sample of a study of T-cell memory formation after mild COVID-19. Each CDR3 protein is one row after TCRdb ran MiXCR on the 5' RACE reads. The table has 260,000 or so distinct CDR3 sequences, approximately 15% seen once. Sequenced material: PBMCs or a T cell subset sorted from them (not recorded which). The receptor set was obtained from a man younger than 35 who had mild COVID-19 (a few samples of this study predate the infection). Cell type and time point are not known. The CDR3 runs from the conserved cysteine through the conserved F or W. A D gene is named only where the DNA matches it firmly. Rows give clone size only sometimes, using once, few, many, or a class for an expanded clone.

TRBV4-2,-,TRBJ2-2,TRBD1,CASSQGTGSRTGELFF,TGTGCCAGCAGCCAAGGGACAGGTAGTCGAACCGGGGAGCTGTTTTTT
TRBV5-6,few,TRBJ1-1,-,CASSPEGTTGHTEAFF,TGTGCCAGCAGCCCGGAAGGAACGACGGGTCATACTGAAGCTTTCTTT
TRBV24-1,-,TRBJ2-3,TRBD1,CATSAFSGGEADTQYF,TGTGCCACCAGTGCTTTTTCAGGGGGCGAAGCAGATACGCAGTATTTT
TRBV4-2,few,TRBJ2-3,TRBD2,CASSQETSGPGTDTQYF,TGTGCCAGCAGCCAGGAAACTAGCGGACCTGGCACAGATACGCAGTATTTT
TRBV20-1,-,TRBJ1-5,-,CSARVGGTGQPQHF,TGCAGTGCTAGAGTAGGGGGTACGGGTCAGCCCCAGCATTTT
TRBV27,few,TRBJ1-1,TRBD1,CASSWGPGQGAFF,TGTGCCAGCAGTTGGGGACCGGGACAGGGGGCTTTCTTT
TRBV5-1,many,TRBJ2-3,TRBD2,CASTWVAGSTDTQYF,TGCGCCAGCACCTGGGTAGCGGGGAGCACAGATACGCAGTATTTT
TRBV5-6,-,TRBJ1-6,-,CASSLSESSYNSPLHF,TGTGCCAGCAGCTTGTCGGAGAGCTCCTATAATTCACCCCTCCACTTT
TRBV15,-,TRBJ2-2,TRBD2,CATSSGGVGNTGELFF,TGTGCCACCAGCAGTGGGGGGGTGGGGAACACCGGGGAGCTGTTTTTT
TRBV5-4,-,TRBJ1-2,-,CASSQNINYGYTF,TGTGCCAGCAGCCAAAACATTAACTATGGCTACACCTTC
TRBV29-1,few,TRBJ2-2,TRBD1,CSVRGQRNTGELFF,TGCAGCGTGAGGGGACAGCGCAACACCGGGGAGCTGTTTTTT
TRBV5-5,-,TRBJ2-7,TRBD1,CASAFLGTGVYEQYF,TGTGCCAGCGCATTTTTGGGGACAGGGGTGTACGAGCAGTACTTC
TRBV20-1,few,TRBJ2-1,TRBD2,CSASPSGGADEQFF,TGCAGTGCTAGCCCCAGCGGGGGGGCGGATGAGCAGTTCTTC
TRBV23-1,few,TRBJ1-1,-,CASSQTERGPEAFF,TGCGCCAGCAGTCAGACTGAGAGGGGCCCTGAAGCTTTCTTT
TRBV28,few,TRBJ1-5,-,CASALGVSHQPQHF,TGTGCCAGCGCCCTAGGGGTTTCTCATCAGCCCCAGCATTTT
TRBV7-9,-,TRBJ1-1,-,CASSLGRLGADTEAFF,TGTGCCAGCAGCTTAGGTCGACTGGGGGCGGACACTGAAGCTTTCTTT
TRBV28,few,TRBJ2-5,-,CASSKERFQETQYF,TGTGCCAGCAGCAAGGAAAGGTTCCAAGAGACCCAGTACTTC
TRBV7-2,few,TRBJ1-2,-,CASSPEWDIDGYTF,TGTGCCAGCAGCCCCGAATGGGACATCGATGGCTACACCTTC
TRBV5-4,-,TRBJ2-3,TRBD2,CASSPGGLAGATGGTDTQYF,TGTGCCAGCAGCCCGGGAGGGCTAGCGGGGGCTACCGGTGGGACAGATACGCAGTATTTT
TRBV29-1,-,TRBJ2-2,-,CSVSRGWTGELFF,TGCAGCGTTAGTCGAGGGTGGACCGGGGAGCTGTTTTTT
TRBV21-1,-,TRBJ1-6,-,CASSIIPGQPILGINSPLHF,TGTGCCAGCAGCATTATCCCGGGACAGCCAATTTTGGGGATAAATTCACCCCTCCACTTT
TRBV7-6,many,TRBJ1-2,-,CASSQTDNYGYTF,TGTGCCAGCAGCCAGACAGATAACTATGGCTACACCTTC
TRBV18,-,TRBJ1-6,TRBD1,CASSLTTGRVHSPLHF,TGTGCCAGCTCACTTACGACAGGGAGGGTGCATTCACCCCTCCACTTT
TRBV7-7,-,TRBJ2-3,-,CASSLDLTRTDTQYF,TGTGCTAGCAGCTTAGATCTTACTCGCACAGATACGCAGTATTTT
TRBV24-1,few,TRBJ2-3,-,CATSDPGGTDTQYF,TGTGCCACCAGTGATCCGGGTGGGACAGATACGCAGTATTTT
TRBV6-5,-,TRBJ1-1,-,CASSYSKNTEAFF,TGTGCCAGCAGTTACTCGAAGAACACTGAAGCTTTCTTT
TRBV4-1,-,TRBJ2-4,TRBD1,CASSQVRGSSAKNIQYF,TGCGCCAGCAGCCAAGTCAGGGGGTCTTCCGCCAAAAACATTCAGTACTTC
TRBV9,-,TRBJ2-7,-,CASSLTGGLYEQYF,TGTGCCAGCAGCTTAACCGGGGGGCTATACGAGCAGTACTTC
TRBV9,-,TRBJ2-3,-,CASSAVTPDTQYF,TGTGCCAGCAGCGCAGTGACGCCAGATACGCAGTATTTT
TRBV6-2/TRBV6-3,-,TRBJ2-7,-,CASIDNGLYEQYF,TGTGCCAGCATCGACAACGGGCTCTACGAGCAGTACTTC
TRBV11-2,-,TRBJ2-1,TRBD2,CASTFSGGSYNEQFF,TGTGCCAGCACCTTTAGCGGGGGCTCCTACAATGAGCAGTTCTTC
TRBV7-9,-,TRBJ1-1,-,CACRQKDQEAFF,TGTGCCTGCCGACAGAAAGATCAGGAAGCTTTCTTT
TRBV7-2,few,TRBJ2-7,-,CASSKGGGGASYEQYF,TGTGCCAGCAGCAAAGGGGGCGGGGGTGCCTCCTACGAGCAGTACTTC
TRBV5-1,-,TRBJ2-1,-,CASSWGSGWGNEQFF,TGCGCCAGCAGCTGGGGTTCGGGATGGGGCAATGAGCAGTTCTTC
TRBV20-1,-,TRBJ2-7,-,CSAREGMQRGYEQYF,TGCAGTGCTAGAGAAGGTATGCAGAGAGGCTACGAGCAGTACTTC
TRBV11-2,few,TRBJ2-3,-,CASSLGRRGSTDTQYF,TGTGCCAGCAGCTTAGGCCGCAGGGGAAGCACAGATACGCAGTATTTT
TRBV12-3/TRBV12-4,few,TRBJ2-7,-,CASSLRFGVLRSYEQYF,TGTGCCAGCAGTTTAAGGTTTGGGGTTCTCAGGTCGTACGAGCAGTACTTC
TRBV7-9,many,TRBJ2-7,-,CASSDGTSRSYEQYF,TGTGCCAGCAGCGACGGGACATCTCGCTCCTACGAGCAGTACTTC
TRBV7-6,-,TRBJ2-3,-,CASNGGEGDTQYF,TGTGCCAGCAACGGCGGCGAAGGAGATACGCAGTATTTT
TRBV11-2,few,TRBJ2-1,-,CASSPAPNEQFF,TGTGCCAGCAGCCCAGCTCCCAATGAGCAGTTCTTC
TRBV4-2,-,TRBJ2-7,-,CASSQDSWPYEQYF,TGTGCCAGCAGCCAAGATAGTTGGCCCTACGAGCAGTACTTC
TRBV12-3/TRBV12-4,few,TRBJ1-5,-,CASSYREGQPQHF,TGTGCCAGCAGTTACAGGGAGGGTCAGCCCCAGCATTTT